The 32 T cell receptor beta chains given below trace back to one sample, sequenced in a study of blood T cell repertoires in COVID-19. Sequencing was performed with immunoSEQ multiplex PCR; in TCRdb, only in-frame clones are kept and a portion is missing. The sample lists roughly 150,000 clones; about 80% were seen once. Sequencing was done on a sample of peripheral blood. These receptors were collected from a man in his 60s with acute or convalescent COVID-19.

The J gene is TRBJ2-2, the V gene TRBV3-1 (or the pseudogene TRBV3-2); 14 nucleotides match TRBD2. CDR3 length: 19 amino acids. Trimming removed 3 bases from V and 5 bases from J; junction bases left unmatched: 11. Looked up from germline, CDR1 is LGHDT and CDR2 is YNNKEL (reference sequence). CDR3 residues: CASSQPRLAGGAGTGELFF. For the CDR3, the DNA is TGTGCCAGCAGCCAGCCTCGACTAGCGGGAGGGGCGGGGACCGGGGAGCTGTTTTTT.

This clone was detected a few times. The CDR3 sequence is CASSPGGLLRAEKLFF. The CDR3 nucleotides are TGTGCCAGCAGCCCTGGGGGCCTTCTAAGGGCGGAAAAACTGTTTTTT. The gene calls are TRBV14 and TRBJ1-4, with a weak D call TRBD1 (6 bases). Germline V lookup: CDR1 SGHDN, CDR2 FVKESK. There are 16 residues in the CDR3. V lost 4 bases, J lost 8 bases, and 20 bases lay in between.

The genes are TRBV7-2 and TRBJ2-5; weak D call: TRBD2 (6 bases). This CDR3 is 16 amino acids long. Germline CDR1 and CDR2: SGHTA and FQGNSA. Between the trimmed V and J ends, which lost 1 base and 1 base, there was a span of 13 bases. The CDR3 DNA is TGTGCCAGCAGCTTAGGGGTGGGAGGCTCCCAAGAGACCCAGTACTTC. Its protein is CASSLGVGGSQETQYF. The variable domain in full, with the rest retrieved from reference TRBV7-2 and TRBJ2-5, is GAGVSQSPSNKVTEKGKDVELRCDPISGHTALYWYRQSLGQGLEFLIYFQGNSAPDKSGLPSDRFSAERTGGSVSTLTIQRTQQEDSAVYLCASSLGVGGSQETQYFGPGTRLLVL.

This clone came up once. The J gene is TRBJ1-2, the V gene TRBV3-1 (or the pseudogene TRBV3-2); 8 bases are shared with TRBD1. The V gene end was trimmed by 4 bases and the J gene end by 4 bases; junction bases not matched to a gene: 8. This CDR3 is 15 amino acids long. The germline gives CDR1 LGHDT, CDR2 YNNKEL (reference sequence). DNA for the CDR3: TGTGCCAGCAGCCCGACCGGGACAGGTGGCTATGGCTACACCTTC. It is translated as CASSPTGTGGYGYTF.

This sequence joins TRBV19 and TRBJ1-1; perhaps TRBD1 as D (5 bases). Deletions cut 3 bases from V and 2 bases from J, with 16 bases between. Germline CDR1 reads LNHDA; CDR2 reads SQIVND (reference sequence). This CDR3 is 16 amino acids long. CDR3 amino acids: CASSIHSRGGNTEAFF. In DNA, the CDR3 is TGTGCCAGTAGTATTCATTCTAGGGGTGGTAACACTGAAGCTTTCTTT.

This chain links TRBV5-4 with TRBJ1-1; 10 nucleotides agree with TRBD1. Germline trimming cut 3 bases from V and 4 bases from J; bases unmatched to any gene: 0. Per the germline V gene, CDR1 is SGHNT and CDR2 is YYREEE (reference sequence). This CDR3 is 13 amino acids long. The DNA for the CDR3 is TGTGCCAGCAGCTGGACAGGGGGCACTGAAGCTTTCTTT. This codes for CASSWTGGTEAFF.

This clone was observed a handful of times. The V call is TRBV28, the J call TRBJ1-1; weak D call: TRBD1 (6 bases). The CDR3 sequence is 15 residues long. V lost 7 bases and J 6 bases, leaving 21 bases between the germline ends. Looked up from germline, CDR1 is MDHEN and CDR2 is SYDVKM. CDR3 in DNA: TGTGCCAGCACTTTGGGGGCCATGATGCCCGCTGAAGCTTTCTTT. This codes for CASTLGAMMPAEAFF.

On this clone: Distinct nucleotide sequences in the sample also encode this CDR3. The chain has TRBV9 and TRBJ2-7, with 7 bases lining up with TRBD1. The CDR3 extends over 15 amino acids. J gave up 0 bases and V 0 bases, and 3 bases lay outside the gene matches. Germline V lookup: CDR1 SGDLS, CDR2 YYNGEE. CDR3 in DNA: TGTGCCAGCAGCGTAGCGACAGGGAGCTCCTACGAGCAGTACTTC. Amino acids: CASSVATGSSYEQYF. Together with reference TRBV9 and TRBJ2-7, the CDR3 gives the full variable domain: DSGVTQTPKHLITATGQRVTLRCSPRSGDLSVYWYQQSLDQGLQFLIQYYNGEERAKGNILERFSAQQFPDLHSELNLSSLELGDSALYFCASSVATGSSYEQYFGPGTRLTVT.

The rearrangement joins TRBV10-3 to TRBJ2-1, with TRBD2 matching 9 bases. CDR1 and CDR2 from the germline V gene are ENHRY and SYGVKD. V gave up 0 bases and J gave up 10 bases; unmatched junction bases: 10. This CDR3 is 16 amino acids long. The CDR3 reads CAISESTASGEVEQFF. DNA of the CDR3: TGTGCCATCAGTGAGTCGACGGCTAGCGGGGAGGTGGAGCAGTTCTTC.

This sequence joins TRBV5-1 and TRBJ2-7; TRBD1 agrees at 8 bases. The length of the CDR3 is 14 residues. The V gene end was trimmed by 4 bases and the J gene end by 0 bases; junction bases not matched to a gene: 3. Germline V CDR1 and CDR2: SGHRS, YFSETQ. The CDR3 bases are TGCGCCAGCAGCACGCAGGGGGCCTCCTACGAGCAGTACTTC. Protein product: CASSTQGASYEQYF.

The chain recombines TRBV28 with TRBJ1-2; 7 bases align to TRBD1. CDR3 length equals 13 residues. The ends lost 6 bases at V and 8 bases at J; junction bases unmatched: 9. From germline, CDR1 is MDHEN and CDR2 SYDVKM. DNA for the CDR3: TGTGCCAGCAGCAGCACAGGGGCGGGGGGCTACACCTTC. Translating gives CASSSTGAGGYTF.

This chain connects TRBV7-2 to TRBJ2-3, with TRBD2 as a possible D gene (7 bases). This CDR3 is 13 amino acids long. V shed 5 bases and J shed 8 bases, with 14 bases lying between them. Per germline, CDR1 SGHTA and CDR2 FQGNSA. The CDR3 bases are TGTGCCAGCAGCCGACTTAGGGGGGGTACGCAGTATTTT. Translating it yields CASSRLRGGTQYF.

For this clone: Other nucleotide sequences in the sample specify the same CDR3. This chain connects TRBV9 to TRBJ1-2, with TRBD1 identical over 9 bases. CDR3 length: 14 amino acids. Trimming took 2 bases from V and 2 from J; bases not matched to a gene: 1. From germline, CDR1 is SGDLS and CDR2 YYNGEE. The CDR3, as DNA: TGTGCCAGCAGCGTCGACAGGGGGAACTATGGCTACACCTTC. It translates to CASSVDRGNYGYTF.

V is TRBV5-1 and J is TRBJ2-1, with a possible D match to TRBD2 (7 bases). V lost 4 bases and J 7 bases, leaving 21 bases between the germline ends. CDR3 length: 16 residues. Germline CDR1 SGHRS, CDR2 YFSETQ. This CDR3 is CASSTNPGGWANEQFF. As DNA, the CDR3 is TGCGCCAGCAGCACAAATCCGGGGGGCTGGGCAAATGAGCAGTTCTTC.

This chain joins TRBV7-2 and TRBJ2-5, with 7 bases identical to TRBD2. Germline V lookup: CDR1 SGHTA, CDR2 FQGNSA. Losses at the gene ends were 6 bases for V and 5 bases for J; bases not matched to a gene: 9. The CDR3 extends over 14 amino acids. The CDR3 spells CASSFRGRGETQYF. The DNA for the CDR3 is TGTGCCAGCAGTTTCAGAGGGCGGGGGGAGACCCAGTACTTC. Complete variable domain (other parts from reference TRBV7-2 and TRBJ2-5): GAGVSQSPSNKVTEKGKDVELRCDPISGHTALYWYRQSLGQGLEFLIYFQGNSAPDKSGLPSDRFSAERTGGSVSTLTIQRTQQEDSAVYLCASSFRGRGETQYFGPGTRLLVL.

In its sample, this clone was seen once. The J gene is TRBJ1-1, the V gene TRBV14; no clear D. The ends were cut back, 4 bases at V and 5 bases at J, with 11 bases in the middle. The CDR3 is made up of 13 amino acids. Germline CDR1 reads SGHDN; CDR2 reads FVKESK. CDR3 nucleotide sequence: TGTGCCAGCAGCCCAGGTCCGGGGACTGAAGCTTTCTTT. Residues: CASSPGPGTEAFF.

This clone was seen just once. V gene TRBV6-6 combines with J gene TRBJ2-7, with TRBD1 matching over 10 bases. The CDR3 length is 14 residues. In germline, CDR1 is MNHNY, CDR2 SVGAGI (reference sequence). The V and J ends lost 6 bases and 3 bases, in that order; junction bases with no gene match: 5. The CDR3 here is CASRDRGSYYEQYF. The DNA for the CDR3 is TGTGCCAGCAGGGACAGGGGGTCATACTACGAGCAGTACTTC.

The chain recombines TRBV7-2 with TRBJ2-2; D is unresolved. The germline V gene has CDR1 SGHTA and CDR2 FQGNSA. V dropped 5 bases and J dropped 3 bases, with 4 bases sitting between them. This CDR3 contains 12 residues. This chain's CDR3 is CASSPYTGELFF. The CDR3 DNA is TGTGCCAGCAGCCCTTACACCGGGGAGCTGTTTTTT.

The CDR3 loop reads CASSYRGERTPLHF. The DNA of the CDR3 is TGTGCCAGCAGCTACAGGGGGGAAAGGACACCCCTCCACTTT. The gene calls are TRBV7-2 and TRBJ1-6; TRBD1 matches 8 bases. Losses at the gene ends were 4 bases for V and 11 bases for J; bases not matched to a gene: 7. Germline lookup yields CDR1 SGHTA and CDR2 FQGNSA. The CDR3 covers 14 residues.

This clone was seen only a few times. The CDR3 loop is CASRRQGVETQYF. In DNA form, the CDR3 reads TGTGCCAGCAGGAGGCAGGGCGTAGAGACCCAGTACTTC. The rearrangement links TRBV27 to TRBJ2-5, with a tentative D call TRBD1 (5 bases). Germline V gene lookup returns CDR1 MNHEY and CDR2 SMNVEV (reference sequence). This CDR3 is built from 13 residues. The V end was cut by 6 bases, the J end by 4 bases, with 12 bases between.

The genes are TRBV6-2 or TRBV6-3 and TRBJ1-2; D ambiguous. Germline V gene lookup returns CDR1 MNHEY and CDR2 SVGEGT. With 4 bases removed from V and 4 bases from J, the gap between germline ends came to 7 bases. The CDR3 is 12 amino acids. The CDR3 spells CASSSGSYGYTF. DNA of the CDR3: TGTGCCAGCAGTTCCGGGTCCTATGGCTACACCTTC.

The chain has TRBV6-5 and TRBJ1-4, with unresolved D. CDR3 length equals 15 residues. V lost 0 bases and J lost 6, with 11 bases in between. Per the germline V gene, CDR1 is MNHEY and CDR2 is SVGAGI. Here the CDR3 reads CASSYSMASHEKLFF. DNA for the CDR3: TGTGCCAGCAGTTACTCGATGGCTTCCCATGAAAAACTGTTTTTT.

J is TRBJ1-1 and V is TRBV6-2 or TRBV6-3; D perhaps matches TRBD1 (5 bases). Germline CDR1 MNHEY, CDR2 SVGEGT. The CDR3 covers 12 residues. V was pared by 2 bases and J by 8 bases, with 9 bases between. CDR3 sequence: CASSYGAGEAFF. The DNA of the CDR3 is TGTGCCAGCAGTTACGGGGCTGGAGAAGCTTTCTTT.

The CDR3: CASSLERVTGELFF. The CDR3 coding sequence is TGCGCCAGCAGCTTGGAACGAGTCACCGGGGAGCTGTTTTTT. V and J are TRBV5-1 and TRBJ2-2; D not certain. Trimming left V 0 bases short and J 4 bases short, with 7 bases between. The CDR3 spans 14 residues. CDR1 is SGHRS and CDR2 is YFSETQ in the germline V gene.

This clone has only one observation. V and J are TRBV6-5 and TRBJ1-6, with D uncertain. Germline CDR1 and CDR2: MNHEY and SVGAGI. Trimming removed 0 bases from V and 12 bases from J, with 9 bases in between. This CDR3 contains 13 residues. The DNA of the CDR3 is TGTGCCAGCAGTTACTCGACGGGGAGACCCCTCCACTTT. Amino acids: CASSYSTGRPLHF.

The V call is TRBV7-2, the J call TRBJ2-7; TRBD2 matches at 11 bases. The CDR3 is 16 residues long. V shed 6 bases, J shed 2 bases, and the junction held 9 bases outside the gene matches. Germline CDR1 and CDR2: SGHTA and FQGNSA. CDR3 in amino acids: CASSLAPGLAAYEQYF. The CDR3 region has the DNA TGTGCCAGCAGTCTAGCGCCGGGACTAGCGGCCTACGAGCAGTACTTC. Variable domain in full (rest from reference TRBV7-2 and TRBJ2-7): GAGVSQSPSNKVTEKGKDVELRCDPISGHTALYWYRQSLGQGLEFLIYFQGNSAPDKSGLPSDRFSAERTGGSVSTLTIQRTQQEDSAVYLCASSLAPGLAAYEQYFGPGTRLTVT.

V gene TRBV19 combines with J gene TRBJ2-2, with a tentative D call TRBD1 (5 bases). Germline lookup yields CDR1 LNHDA and CDR2 SQIVND (reference sequence). V dropped 5 bases and J dropped 3 bases, with 13 bases sitting between them. The CDR3 length is 15 residues. The CDR3 DNA reads as TGTGCCAGTAGTGCGCAGGGTCGATACACCGGGGAGCTGTTTTTT. This codes for CASSAQGRYTGELFF. Based on the CDR3 plus reference TRBV19 and TRBJ2-2, the full variable domain is DGGITQSPKYLFRKEGQNVTLSCEQNLNHDAMYWYRQDPGQGLRLIYYSQIVNDFQKGDIAEGYSVSREKKESFPLTVTSAQKNPTAFYLCASSAQGRYTGELFFGEGSRLTVL.

The chain uses TRBV7-3 and TRBJ1-4; D is possibly TRBD1 (6 bases). The V end lost 6 bases, the J end lost 3 bases, and 17 bases lay between the germline ends. The CDR3 is 16 amino acids. Germline CDR1 SGHTA, CDR2 FQGTGA. CDR3 protein: CASRVCTGSANEKLFF. Written as DNA, the CDR3 is TGTGCCAGCAGAGTTTGCACAGGGAGCGCTAATGAAAAACTGTTTTTT. Complete variable domain (other parts from reference TRBV7-3 and TRBJ1-4): GAGVSQTPSNKVTEKGKYVELRCDPISGHTALYWYRQSLGQGPEFLIYFQGTGAADDSGLPNDRFFAVRPEGSVSTLKIQRTERGDSAVYLCASRVCTGSANEKLFFGSGTQLSVL.

The chain employs TRBV2 and TRBJ2-7, with TRBD2 matching 13 bases. This CDR3 is built from 14 residues. With 5 bases clipped from V and 7 bases from J, the junction kept 5 bases outside the gene matches. CDR1 is SNHLY and CDR2 is FYNNEI in the germline V gene. As DNA, the CDR3 is TGTGCCAGCAGTAGGACTAGCGGGGGATGGGAGCAGTACTTC. Its translation is CASSRTSGGWEQYF.

The chain employs TRBV21-1 and TRBJ2-1; TRBD2, as called in the table, went unchecked against the DNA. TRBV21-1 is shown as a pseudogene. The CDR3 has 16 residues. In nucleotides, the CDR3 is TGTGCCAGCAGCAAAGGCGAGGGGGGGCTTTGTAATGAGCAGTTCTTC. Protein: CASSKGEGGLCNEQFF.

This sequence joins TRBV7-8 and TRBJ2-5; the match to TRBD2 covers 10 bases. CDR1 is SGHVS, CDR2 FQNEAQ, per germline. The CDR3 loop spans 15 amino acids. After removal of 4 bases from V and 5 bases from J, the junction contained 7 bases not matched to a gene. The CDR3 reads CASSWSGGVAETQYF. The CDR3, as DNA: TGTGCCAGCAGCTGGAGCGGGGGGGTGGCGGAGACCCAGTACTTC.

The gene calls are TRBV2 and TRBJ1-2, with D possibly TRBD1 on 6 matching bases. Germline values: CDR1 SNHLY, CDR2 FYNNEI. The CDR3 runs 14 residues. V lost 6 bases and J 5 bases, leaving 16 bases between the germline ends. The CDR3 DNA sequence: TGTGCCAGCAGACTCCTCGGGACATTATATGGCTACACCTTC. Protein: CASRLLGTLYGYTF. The whole variable domain, filled in from reference TRBV2 and TRBJ1-2, reads EPEVTQTPSHQVTQMGQEVILRCVPISNHLYFYWYRQILGQKVEFLVSFYNNEISEKSEIFDDQFSVERPDGSNFTLKIRSTKLEDSAMYFCASRLLGTLYGYTFGSGTRLTVV.